Shown below are 15 T cell receptor beta chains from a single sample sequenced in a study of regulatory T cells in long-lasting Graves disease. Time point given: newly diagnosed GD, antithyroid drugs for less than 3 months. With RNA extracted from PBMCs as input, the TCR library was made. Both iRepertoire HTBI primers and Arm-PCR of CDR3 regions were used to build the TCR beta libraries. One entry per CDR3 protein, called by TCRdb with MiXCR from the multiplex PCR reads. The profile shows some 240,000 distinct CDR3 sequences, roughly a fifth of them singletons. These data were likewise used in another study, on T cells in Graves' hyperthyroidism and ophthalmopathy.

The material was peripheral blood mononuclear cells (PBMCs), obtained at new diagnosis, from a patient treated with antithyroid drugs. These receptors were obtained from a woman aged 25 to 39 with Graves disease.

This clonotype was seen only a few times. Germline is not matched at one junction end, which may reflect a read error. The chain carries TRBV30 and TRBJ1-3, with unresolved D. This CDR3 comprises 12 residues. CDR1 and CDR2 (germline): GTSNPN, SVGIG (reference sequence). In DNA form, the CDR3 reads TGTGCCTGCCAGGCCCCACGAAACACCATATTTTTC. Translation gives CACQAPRNTIFF.

This chain joins TRBV11-2 and TRBJ2-1, with 7 bases matching TRBD1. From germline, CDR1 is SGHAT and CDR2 FQNNGV. V shed 0 bases and J 2 bases; nucleotides not matched to a gene: 1. The CDR3 sequence is 15 residues long. The CDR3 DNA reads TGTGCCAGCAGCTTAGAACAGGGGCCCTACAATGAGCAGTTCTTC. This encodes CASSLEQGPYNEQFF.

This clonotype appeared many times. The gene calls are TRBV28 and TRBJ2-7; D is possibly TRBD1 (5 bases). Trimming shortened V by 8 bases and J by 4 bases, and 15 bases separated the two germline ends. This CDR3 is 13 amino acids long. The germline CDR1 and CDR2 sequences are MDHEN and SYDVKM. As DNA, the CDR3 is TGTGCCAGCTATGGGGCTTATACATACGAGCAGTACTTC. It yields the protein CASYGAYTYEQYF.

CDR3 in DNA: TGCAGCGTCCTCCCCGGGACAGCCAAAGAGACCCAGTACTTC. Translating gives CSVLPGTAKETQYF. The J gene is TRBJ2-5, the V gene TRBV29-1; 7 bases match TRBD1. Germline-derived CDR1 and CDR2 are SQVTM and ANQGSEA. With 6 bases clipped from V and 3 bases from J, the junction kept 10 bases outside the gene matches. The CDR3 has 14 amino acids. The full variable domain, with the rest looked up from reference TRBV29-1 and TRBJ2-5, is SAVISQKPSRDICQRGTSLTIQCQVDSQVTMMFWYRQQPGQSLTLIATANQGSEATYESGFVIDKFPISRPNLTFSTLTVSNMSPEDSSIYLCSVLPGTAKETQYFGPGTRLLVL.

This clonotype was seen repeatedly, ten times or more. The chain carries TRBV28 and TRBJ2-7; 8 nucleotides agree with TRBD1. Trimming cost V 7 bases and J 7 bases; bases outside gene matches: 15. Germline assignment: CDR1 MDHEN and CDR2 SYDVKM. This CDR3 is built from 15 residues. The CDR3 nucleotides read TGTGCCAGCAACTTCGCGACAGGGGTAGGGAGGGAGCAGTACTTC. Its protein product is CASNFATGVGREQYF.

This clonotype was recorded at least ten times. The genes are TRBV11-2 and TRBJ2-2, with D possibly being TRBD2 (6 bases). Germline CDR1 reads SGHAT; CDR2 reads FQNNGV. Trimming shortened V by 1 base and J by 2 bases, and 8 bases separated the two germline ends. The CDR3 extends over 15 amino acids. The CDR3 nucleotides are TGTGCCAGCAGCTTAGTGGGGGGAAACACCGGGGAGCTGTTTTTT. This translates into CASSLVGGNTGELFF.

This clonotype appeared many times. This sequence joins TRBV27 and TRBJ2-1; 11 positions match TRBD2. There are 15 residues in the CDR3. With V trimmed by 6 bases and J by 9 bases, 10 bases remained unmatched. Looked up from germline, CDR1 is MNHEY and CDR2 is SMNVEV (reference sequence). CDR3 coding DNA: TGTGCCAGCAGGCCTCCGGGACTAGCGGCCGGTGAGCAGTTCTTC. Translation gives CASRPPGLAAGEQFF.

This clonotype was observed at least ten times. This chain links TRBV6-1 with TRBJ2-3; D is undetermined. CDR1 and CDR2 from the germline V gene are MNHNS and SASEGT. V lost 7 bases and J lost 0, with 11 bases in between. CDR3 length: 14 residues. CDR3 nucleotides: TGTGCCAGCAACACGTGGGGTAGCACAGATACGCAGTATTTT. This sequence encodes CASNTWGSTDTQYF.

This clonotype was counted ten times or more. This chain links TRBV6-1 with TRBJ1-5; D gene ambiguous. The CDR3 contains 15 residues. The V gene lost 5 bases and the J gene lost 2 bases, with 13 bases spanning the gap. Germline-derived CDR1 and CDR2 are MNHNS and SASEGT. CDR3 DNA: TGTGCCAGCAGTCCTCAAGCAGGCGGCAATCAGCCCCAGCATTTT. Protein product: CASSPQAGGNQPQHF.

The table lists this clonotype with many counts. The J gene is TRBJ1-4, the V gene TRBV4-1; 8 bases align to TRBD1. This CDR3 contains 15 residues. From germline, CDR1 is MGHRA and CDR2 YSYEKL. Losses at the gene ends were 6 bases for V and 10 bases for J; bases not matched to a gene: 13. The CDR3 region has the DNA TGCGCCAGCAGAGGGACAGGAAACAACTTGGGAAAACTGTTTTTT. Protein: CASRGTGNNLGKLFF.

In this sample, this clonotype turned up many times. V is TRBV20-1 and J is TRBJ2-7, with TRBD2 identical over 8 bases. The CDR3 has 16 amino acids. Germline V gene lookup returns CDR1 DFQATT and CDR2 SNEGSKA (reference sequence). V shed 5 bases and J 0 bases; nucleotides not matched to a gene: 12. The CDR3 sequence: CSAGGGVAGNSYEQYF. Written as DNA, the CDR3 is TGCAGTGCTGGGGGTGGGGTAGCGGGAAACTCCTACGAGCAGTACTTC.

This clonotype occurred many times. V gene TRBV20-1 combines with J gene TRBJ2-1, with D possibly being TRBD2 (5 bases). Germline CDR1 and CDR2: DFQATT and SNEGSKA (reference sequence). Trimming took 1 base from V and 4 from J, leaving 14 bases between them. The CDR3 contains 15 residues. CDR3 sequence (DNA): TGCAGTGCTAGAGGAGGAGGAGTCGCGTACAATGAGCAGTTCTTC. It encodes CSARGGGVAYNEQFF.

A few counts support this clonotype. The CDR3 bases are TGTGCCAGCAGCATTGGACTACCGGAGACCCAGTACTTC. Encoded protein: CASSIGLPETQYF. The gene calls are TRBV7-2 and TRBJ2-5, with D maybe TRBD2 (6 bases). CDR3 size: 13 residues. V was clipped by 5 bases and J by 5 bases, with 12 bases between them. Germline CDR1 reads SGHTA; CDR2 reads FQGNSA.

This clonotype was counted a few times. V is TRBV19 and J is TRBJ2-7; D might be TRBD2 (6 bases). The germline V and J ends were trimmed by 9 bases and 3 bases, with 15 bases remaining between them. CDR3 length equals 13 residues. The germline CDR1 and CDR2 sequences are LNHDA and SQIVND (reference sequence). The CDR3 is CASSSMGGYEQYF. The CDR3 DNA sequence: TGTGCCAGCTCCTCAATGGGGGGCTACGAGCAGTACTTC.

The table lists this clonotype with many counts. The J gene is TRBJ1-2, the V gene TRBV12-3 or TRBV12-4, with no clear D. The CDR3 extends over 13 amino acids. The V gene lost 3 bases and the J gene lost 2 bases, with 7 bases spanning the gap. CDR3 loop: CASSFGPNYGYTF. The CDR3 region has the DNA TGTGCCAGCAGTTTTGGCCCGAACTATGGCTACACCTTC.